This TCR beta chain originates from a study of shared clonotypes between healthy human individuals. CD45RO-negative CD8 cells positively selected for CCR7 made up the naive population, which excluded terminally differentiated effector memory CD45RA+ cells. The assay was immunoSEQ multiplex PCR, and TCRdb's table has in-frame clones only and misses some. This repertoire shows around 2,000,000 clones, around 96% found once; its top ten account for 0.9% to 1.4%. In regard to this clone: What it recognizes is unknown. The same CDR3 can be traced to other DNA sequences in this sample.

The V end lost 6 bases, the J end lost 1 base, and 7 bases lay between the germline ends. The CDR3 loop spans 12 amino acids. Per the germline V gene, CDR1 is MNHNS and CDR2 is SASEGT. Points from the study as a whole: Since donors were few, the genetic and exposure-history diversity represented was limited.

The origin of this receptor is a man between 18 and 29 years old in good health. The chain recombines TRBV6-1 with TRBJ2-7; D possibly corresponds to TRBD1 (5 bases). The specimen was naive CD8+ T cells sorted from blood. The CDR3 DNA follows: TGTGCCAGCAGGGACACATCCTACGAGCAGTACTTC. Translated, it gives CASRDTSYEQYF.